Detailed here is one T cell receptor (beta chain). Antigen unknown. The CDR3 runs to 15 residues. Trimming cost V 5 bases and J 7 bases; bases outside gene matches: 9. Germline CDR1 MDHEN, CDR2 SYDVKM. This sample is drawn from a study of regulatory T cells in long-lasting Graves disease. Construction of the TCR beta libraries employed iRepertoire HTBI primers in conjunction with Arm-PCR of CDR3 regions. Via MiXCR, TCRdb re-called the multiplex PCR reads, giving one row per CDR3 protein. The sample holds about 220,000 distinct CDR3 sequences, around a fifth seen once. Whole-study results and caveats: Only a small sample size was used, which may have cut accuracy.

This sample's time point: newly diagnosed GD, antithyroid drugs for less than 3 months. PBMCs provided the RNA from which the TCR library was made. Patients hailed from an endocrinology department in Xi'an, China. This same sample was also part of a study on T cells in Graves' hyperthyroidism and ophthalmopathy.

This TCR came from a woman in her thirties with Graves disease. This specimen consisted of peripheral blood mononuclear cells (PBMCs), obtained at new diagnosis, from a patient treated with antithyroid drugs. The genes are TRBV28 and TRBJ1-4; 8 bases line up with TRBD1. The CDR3 region is CASSPGAGGVEKLFF. CDR3 bases: TGTGCCAGCAGTCCCGGGGCAGGGGGCGTTGAAAAACTGTTTTTT.